This TCR beta chain was identified during a study of type 1 regulatory T cells. The wider study: An in vitro protocol generated T-allo10, a Tr1-enriched, alloantigen-specific CD4 T cell product.

The V and J ends lost 6 bases and 5 bases, in that order; junction bases with no gene match: 7. This CDR3 spans 16 amino acids. CDR1 and CDR2 (germline): LNHDA, SQIVND (reference sequence). TCRdb used MiXCR to reprocess the reads, holding one entry per CDR3 protein. This table has some 18,000 distinct CDR3 sequences, roughly a tenth appearing once. The sequencing input was CD4+ T cells, either the whole sample or a sorted fraction (not recorded which). This clonotype was sampled from a human donor in good health. The J gene is TRBJ2-1, the V gene TRBV19; 13 nucleotides line up with TRBD2. CDR3 protein: CASRDGGLAGDNEQFF. The CDR3 region has the DNA TGTGCCAGTAGAGATGGCGGACTAGCGGGAGACAATGAGCAGTTCTTC. Full variable domain (outside the CDR3, taken from reference TRBV19 and TRBJ2-1): DGGITQSPKYLFRKEGQNVTLSCEQNLNHDAMYWYRQDPGQGLRLIYYSQIVNDFQKGDIAEGYSVSREKKESFPLTVTSAQKNPTAFYLCASRDGGLAGDNEQFFGPGTRLTVL.